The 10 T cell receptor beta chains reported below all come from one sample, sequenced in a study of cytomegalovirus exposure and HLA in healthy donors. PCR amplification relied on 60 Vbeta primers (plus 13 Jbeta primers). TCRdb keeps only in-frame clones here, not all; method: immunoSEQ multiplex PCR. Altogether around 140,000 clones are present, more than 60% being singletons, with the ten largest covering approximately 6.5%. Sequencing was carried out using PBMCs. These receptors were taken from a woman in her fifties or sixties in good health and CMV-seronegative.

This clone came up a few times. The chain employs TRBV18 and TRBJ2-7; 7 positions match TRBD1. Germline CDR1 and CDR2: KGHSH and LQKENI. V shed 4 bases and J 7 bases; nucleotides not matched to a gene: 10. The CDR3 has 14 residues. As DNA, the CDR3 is TGTGCCAGCTCACGAACCTCCGGGACAGAGGAGCAGTACTTC. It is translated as CASSRTSGTEEQYF.

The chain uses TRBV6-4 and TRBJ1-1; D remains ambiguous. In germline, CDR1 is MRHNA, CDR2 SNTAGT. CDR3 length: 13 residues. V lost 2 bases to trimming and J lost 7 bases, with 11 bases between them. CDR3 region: CASSDPDTDEAFF. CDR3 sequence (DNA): TGTGCCAGCAGTGACCCTGACACCGATGAAGCTTTCTTT.

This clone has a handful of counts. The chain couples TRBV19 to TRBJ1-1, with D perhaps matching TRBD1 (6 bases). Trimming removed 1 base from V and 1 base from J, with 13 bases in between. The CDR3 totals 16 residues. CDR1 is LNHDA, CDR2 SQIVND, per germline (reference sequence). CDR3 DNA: TGTGCCAGTAGTATAGGGTTAGACAGGCCGAACACTGAAGCTTTCTTT. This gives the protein CASSIGLDRPNTEAFF.

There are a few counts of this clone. The CDR3 DNA sequence: TGTGCCAGCACCCTGCGTGCTAGCGGGGGGGCTCTCGAGCAGTACTTC. This translates into CASTLRASGGALEQYF. The rearrangement uses TRBV7-2 and TRBJ2-7, with 12 bases fitting TRBD2. The CDR3 is 16 amino acids. V lost 7 bases, J lost 6 bases, and 13 bases stayed unmatched. Germline loops: CDR1 SGHTA, CDR2 FQGNSA.

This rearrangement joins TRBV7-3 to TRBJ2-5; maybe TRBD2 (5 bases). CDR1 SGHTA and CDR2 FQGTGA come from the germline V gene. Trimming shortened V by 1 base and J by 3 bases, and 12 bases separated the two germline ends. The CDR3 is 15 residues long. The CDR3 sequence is CASSLNGDDEETQYF. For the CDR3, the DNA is TGTGCCAGCAGCTTAAACGGGGATGACGAAGAGACCCAGTACTTC.

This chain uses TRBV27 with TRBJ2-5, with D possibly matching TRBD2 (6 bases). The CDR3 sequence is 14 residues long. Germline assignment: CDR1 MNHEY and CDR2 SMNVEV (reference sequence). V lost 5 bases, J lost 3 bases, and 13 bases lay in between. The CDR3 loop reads CASSRRREKETQYF. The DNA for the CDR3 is TGTGCCAGCAGTCGCAGACGGGAGAAAGAGACCCAGTACTTC.

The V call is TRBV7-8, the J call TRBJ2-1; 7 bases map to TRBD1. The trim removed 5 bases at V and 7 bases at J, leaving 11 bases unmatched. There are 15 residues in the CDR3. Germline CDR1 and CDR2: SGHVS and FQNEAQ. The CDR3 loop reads CASSTRQGPLNEQFF. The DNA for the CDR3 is TGTGCCAGCAGCACTCGACAGGGCCCCCTAAATGAGCAGTTCTTC.

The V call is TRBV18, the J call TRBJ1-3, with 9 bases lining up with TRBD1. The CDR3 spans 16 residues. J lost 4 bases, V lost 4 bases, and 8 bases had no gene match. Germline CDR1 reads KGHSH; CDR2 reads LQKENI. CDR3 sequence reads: CASSLRDRVEGNTIYF. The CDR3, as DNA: TGTGCCAGCTCACTCCGGGACAGGGTAGAAGGAAACACCATATATTTT.

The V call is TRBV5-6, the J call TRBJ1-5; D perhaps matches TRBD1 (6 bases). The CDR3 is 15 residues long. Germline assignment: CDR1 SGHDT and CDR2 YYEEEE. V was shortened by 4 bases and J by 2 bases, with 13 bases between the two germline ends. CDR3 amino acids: CASSLRGWGNQPQHF. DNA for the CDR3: TGTGCCAGCAGCCTCAGGGGTTGGGGCAATCAGCCCCAGCATTTT.

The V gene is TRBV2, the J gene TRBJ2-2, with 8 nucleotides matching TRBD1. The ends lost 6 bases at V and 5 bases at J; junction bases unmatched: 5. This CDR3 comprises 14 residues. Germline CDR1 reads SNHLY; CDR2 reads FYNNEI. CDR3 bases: TGTGCCAGCAGCCGGGACAGGTCAACCGGGGAGCTGTTTTTT. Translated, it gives CASSRDRSTGELFF.